This is a list of T cell receptor beta chains from one sample in a study of CD8+ T cells in alopecia areata. Here immunoSEQ multiplex PCR was the method, and the copy in TCRdb shows in-frame clones only, minus some. The sample records roughly 70,000 clones, 29% being singletons. Sample: CD8+ T cells sorted from blood, taken at week 4, from a patient treated with tofacitinib. The receptors were sampled from a human donor with alopecia areata. Each CDR3 is given with its conserved first and last residue. A D gene is named only where the DNA matches it firmly. Where a row states a size, it is once, few, many or the class of an expanded clone; other rows omit it.

clone_size j_call cdr3_length d_call v_call cdr3_aa cdr3_nt
few TRBJ2-1 16 TRBD2 TRBV6-5 CASSYSSAGVYNEQFF TGTGCCAGCAGTTACTCATCAGCGGGAGTGTATAATGAGCAGTTCTTC
NA TRBJ1-2 13 NA TRBV6-1 CASSGGVSYGYTF TGTGCCAGCAGTGGCGGGGTCTCCTATGGCTACACCTTC
few TRBJ1-1 16 NA TRBV4-2 CASSQVRFRGPTEAFF TGTGCCAGCAGCCAAGTCCGGTTTAGGGGCCCAACTGAAGCTTTCTTT
NA TRBJ2-2 14 NA TRBV14 CASSQAQNTGELFF TGTGCCAGCAGCCAAGCTCAAAACACCGGGGAGCTGTTTTTT
few TRBJ2-5 13 TRBD2 TRBV11-2 CASRRLAGQTQYF TGTGCCAGCAGACGACTAGCGGGGCAGACCCAGTACTTC
NA TRBJ2-1 16 TRBD2 TRBV30 CAWSVIYSGSIDEQFF TGTGCCTGGAGTGTAATTTATAGCGGGAGCATCGATGAGCAGTTCTTC
few TRBJ2-3 14 NA TRBV7-9 CASSPPASTDTQYF TGTGCCAGCAGCCCTCCCGCTAGCACAGATACGCAGTATTTT
few TRBJ1-2 14 NA TRBV29-1 CSVVGTSSNYGYTF TGCAGCGTTGTGGGGACCTCCAGCAACTATGGCTACACCTTC
few TRBJ2-4 15 NA TRBV9 CASSGEGRSENIQYF TGTGCCAGCAGCGGCGAAGGGCGGTCAGAAAACATTCAGTACTTC
once TRBJ2-3 13 NA TRBV4-3 CAPRSSSTDTQYF TGCGCCCCCCGCTCGAGTAGCACAGATACGCAGTATTTT
NA TRBJ2-7 14 NA TRBV2 CASSDPGQTYEQYF TGTGCCAGCAGTGACCCCGGACAGACCTACGAGCAGTACTTC
NA TRBJ2-5 16 TRBD2 TRBV4-1 CASSQVGLAGGETQYF TGCGCCAGCAGCCAGGTGGGACTAGCGGGAGGAGAGACCCAGTACTTC
NA TRBJ2-2 13 NA TRBV6-6 CASSYPNTGELFF TGTGCCAGCAGTTACCCGAACACCGGGGAGCTGTTTTTT
NA TRBJ2-7 14 NA TRBV27 CASSFFRDSYEQYF TGTGCCAGCAGTTTCTTCAGGGACTCCTACGAGCAGTACTTC
once TRBJ2-2 13 NA TRBV9 CASNPGAAGELFF TGTGCCAGCAACCCCGGAGCGGCCGGGGAGCTGTTTTTT
NA TRBJ2-1 14 NA TRBV15 CATSRDAGPGEQFF TGTGCCACCAGCAGAGATGCTGGCCCGGGTGAGCAGTTCTTC
NA TRBJ2-2 13 TRBD1 TRBV29-1 CSVVTGGYGELFF TGCAGCGTTGTAACAGGGGGGTACGGGGAGCTGTTTTTT
few TRBJ1-2 13 NA TRBV7-9 CASSSGTAYGYTF TGTGCCAGCAGCTCCGGGACGGCCTATGGCTACACCTTC
NA TRBJ2-7 13 TRBD2 TRBV9 CASSPTGGGEQYF TGTGCCAGCAGCCCAACTGGGGGGGGCGAGCAGTACTTC
NA TRBJ2-7 15 TRBD2 TRBV19 CASSPRASGPYEQYF TGTGCCAGTAGTCCCCGGGCTAGCGGACCCTACGAGCAGTACTTC
NA TRBJ1-2 12 NA TRBV29-1 CSVGDNNYGYTF TGCAGCGTGGGGGACAATAACTATGGCTACACCTTC
NA TRBJ2-7 13 NA TRBV27 CASSRAAYQPEYF TGTGCCAGCAGCCGGGCCGCTTACCAGCCCGAGTACTTC
NA TRBJ2-1 12 NA TRBV11-2 CASSIDFNEQFF TGTGCCAGCAGCATTGACTTCAATGAGCAGTTCTTC
NA TRBJ2-2 16 NA TRBV5-1 CASSLGRETNTGELFF TGCGCCAGCAGCTTGGGTCGAGAAACGAACACCGGGGAGCTGTTTTTT
once TRBJ2-4 14 NA TRBV30 CAWRDSGAKNIQYF TGTGCCTGGAGGGACAGCGGGGCCAAAAACATTCAGTACTTC
NA TRBJ2-1 12 TRBD1 TRBV27 CATGLGGVEQFF TGTGCCACCGGGTTAGGGGGCGTTGAGCAGTTCTTC
NA TRBJ2-7 14 NA TRBV11-2 CASSLGRGSYEQYF TGTGCCAGCAGCTTAGGACGGGGTTCTTACGAGCAGTACTTC
NA TRBJ2-3 15 TRBD1 TRBV2 CASSSPGDRTDTQYF TGTGCCAGCAGTTCACCCGGGGACAGGACAGATACGCAGTATTTT
few TRBJ2-1 14 TRBD2 TRBV27 CASTPGGSLDEQFF TGTGCCAGCACTCCCGGGGGGAGTTTGGATGAGCAGTTCTTC
few TRBJ2-1 15 NA TRBV10-3 CAISPRHQGYNEQFF TGTGCCATCAGTCCCCGACACCAGGGCTACAATGAGCAGTTCTTC
NA TRBJ2-3 12 NA TRBV29-1 CSGTDTTDTQYF TGCAGCGGTACGGACACCACAGATACGCAGTATTTT
NA TRBJ2-1 16 NA TRBV28 CASSLVGASWRNEQFF TGTGCCAGCAGTTTAGTGGGGGCTAGCTGGAGGAATGAGCAGTTCTTC
NA TRBJ1-1 12 NA TRBV19 CASRDSNTEAFF TGTGCCAGTAGGGACAGCAACACTGAAGCTTTCTTT
NA TRBJ1-1 13 NA TRBV30 CAWSIQTNTEAFF TGTGCCTGGAGTATCCAGACGAACACTGAAGCTTTCTTT
NA TRBJ2-7 12 NA TRBV7-9 CASSFGTLEQYF TGTGCCAGCAGCTTCGGGACGCTCGAGCAGTACTTC
NA TRBJ2-5 18 TRBD2 TRBV12-5 CASGSVPLAGRGQETQYF TGTGCTAGTGGTTCGGTCCCCCTAGCGGGAAGAGGGCAAGAGACCCAGTACTTC
NA TRBJ1-1 14 NA TRBV5-4 CASSLSGDGTEAFF TGTGCCAGCAGCTTATCGGGGGATGGCACTGAAGCTTTCTTT
NA TRBJ2-6 13 NA TRBV29-1 CSVLGSGANVLTF TGCAGCGTTCTAGGATCTGGGGCCAACGTCCTGACTTTC
NA TRBJ2-5 14 NA TRBV15 CATSRDRREETQYF TGTGCCACCAGCAGAGACCGCAGGGAAGAGACCCAGTACTTC